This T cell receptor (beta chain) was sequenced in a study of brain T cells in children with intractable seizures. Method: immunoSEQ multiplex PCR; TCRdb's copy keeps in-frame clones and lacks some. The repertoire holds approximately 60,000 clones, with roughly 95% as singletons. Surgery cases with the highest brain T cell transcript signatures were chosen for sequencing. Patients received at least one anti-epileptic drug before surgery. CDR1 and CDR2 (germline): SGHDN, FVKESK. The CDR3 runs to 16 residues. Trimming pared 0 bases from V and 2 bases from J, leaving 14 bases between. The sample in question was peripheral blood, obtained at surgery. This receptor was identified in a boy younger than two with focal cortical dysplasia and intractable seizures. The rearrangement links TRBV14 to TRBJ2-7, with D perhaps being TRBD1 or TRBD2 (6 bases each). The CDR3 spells CASSQDRLRGAYEQYF. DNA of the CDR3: TGTGCCAGCAGCCAAGATAGGCTAAGGGGGGCCTACGAGCAGTACTTC.